These 2 T cell receptor beta chains were all obtained from the same sample, sequenced in a study of blood T cells in healthy people across ages. A sample-barcoded 5' primer and a J-beta primer mix were used in a second PCR of roughly 7 to 12 cycles. TCRdb passed the 5' RACE reads through MiXCR, listing each CDR3 protein once. The sample holds fewer than 1 million distinct CDR3 sequences, approximately 44% seen once. Sample: blood. The receptors stem from a man in his 60s in good health.

The chain has TRBV20-1 and TRBJ2-5; D call uncertain. The germline V gene encodes CDR1 DFQATT and CDR2 SNEGSKA (reference sequence). The CDR3 consists of 12 residues. Trimming left V 6 bases short and J 4 bases short, with 12 bases between. CDR3 protein: CSATKGSETQYF. The CDR3, as DNA: TGCAGTGCCACAAAAGGATCAGAGACCCAGTACTTC.

This clonotype was recorded a few times. V and J are TRBV12-3 or TRBV12-4 and TRBJ2-2; D assignment may be TRBD1 or TRBD2 (5 bases each). The length of the CDR3 is 16 residues. V gave up 8 bases and J gave up 2 bases, with 18 bases separating them. The CDR3 is CASYTRGALNTGELFF. The CDR3 DNA reads TGTGCCAGCTACACTAGGGGAGCCCTCAACACCGGGGAGCTGTTTTTT.